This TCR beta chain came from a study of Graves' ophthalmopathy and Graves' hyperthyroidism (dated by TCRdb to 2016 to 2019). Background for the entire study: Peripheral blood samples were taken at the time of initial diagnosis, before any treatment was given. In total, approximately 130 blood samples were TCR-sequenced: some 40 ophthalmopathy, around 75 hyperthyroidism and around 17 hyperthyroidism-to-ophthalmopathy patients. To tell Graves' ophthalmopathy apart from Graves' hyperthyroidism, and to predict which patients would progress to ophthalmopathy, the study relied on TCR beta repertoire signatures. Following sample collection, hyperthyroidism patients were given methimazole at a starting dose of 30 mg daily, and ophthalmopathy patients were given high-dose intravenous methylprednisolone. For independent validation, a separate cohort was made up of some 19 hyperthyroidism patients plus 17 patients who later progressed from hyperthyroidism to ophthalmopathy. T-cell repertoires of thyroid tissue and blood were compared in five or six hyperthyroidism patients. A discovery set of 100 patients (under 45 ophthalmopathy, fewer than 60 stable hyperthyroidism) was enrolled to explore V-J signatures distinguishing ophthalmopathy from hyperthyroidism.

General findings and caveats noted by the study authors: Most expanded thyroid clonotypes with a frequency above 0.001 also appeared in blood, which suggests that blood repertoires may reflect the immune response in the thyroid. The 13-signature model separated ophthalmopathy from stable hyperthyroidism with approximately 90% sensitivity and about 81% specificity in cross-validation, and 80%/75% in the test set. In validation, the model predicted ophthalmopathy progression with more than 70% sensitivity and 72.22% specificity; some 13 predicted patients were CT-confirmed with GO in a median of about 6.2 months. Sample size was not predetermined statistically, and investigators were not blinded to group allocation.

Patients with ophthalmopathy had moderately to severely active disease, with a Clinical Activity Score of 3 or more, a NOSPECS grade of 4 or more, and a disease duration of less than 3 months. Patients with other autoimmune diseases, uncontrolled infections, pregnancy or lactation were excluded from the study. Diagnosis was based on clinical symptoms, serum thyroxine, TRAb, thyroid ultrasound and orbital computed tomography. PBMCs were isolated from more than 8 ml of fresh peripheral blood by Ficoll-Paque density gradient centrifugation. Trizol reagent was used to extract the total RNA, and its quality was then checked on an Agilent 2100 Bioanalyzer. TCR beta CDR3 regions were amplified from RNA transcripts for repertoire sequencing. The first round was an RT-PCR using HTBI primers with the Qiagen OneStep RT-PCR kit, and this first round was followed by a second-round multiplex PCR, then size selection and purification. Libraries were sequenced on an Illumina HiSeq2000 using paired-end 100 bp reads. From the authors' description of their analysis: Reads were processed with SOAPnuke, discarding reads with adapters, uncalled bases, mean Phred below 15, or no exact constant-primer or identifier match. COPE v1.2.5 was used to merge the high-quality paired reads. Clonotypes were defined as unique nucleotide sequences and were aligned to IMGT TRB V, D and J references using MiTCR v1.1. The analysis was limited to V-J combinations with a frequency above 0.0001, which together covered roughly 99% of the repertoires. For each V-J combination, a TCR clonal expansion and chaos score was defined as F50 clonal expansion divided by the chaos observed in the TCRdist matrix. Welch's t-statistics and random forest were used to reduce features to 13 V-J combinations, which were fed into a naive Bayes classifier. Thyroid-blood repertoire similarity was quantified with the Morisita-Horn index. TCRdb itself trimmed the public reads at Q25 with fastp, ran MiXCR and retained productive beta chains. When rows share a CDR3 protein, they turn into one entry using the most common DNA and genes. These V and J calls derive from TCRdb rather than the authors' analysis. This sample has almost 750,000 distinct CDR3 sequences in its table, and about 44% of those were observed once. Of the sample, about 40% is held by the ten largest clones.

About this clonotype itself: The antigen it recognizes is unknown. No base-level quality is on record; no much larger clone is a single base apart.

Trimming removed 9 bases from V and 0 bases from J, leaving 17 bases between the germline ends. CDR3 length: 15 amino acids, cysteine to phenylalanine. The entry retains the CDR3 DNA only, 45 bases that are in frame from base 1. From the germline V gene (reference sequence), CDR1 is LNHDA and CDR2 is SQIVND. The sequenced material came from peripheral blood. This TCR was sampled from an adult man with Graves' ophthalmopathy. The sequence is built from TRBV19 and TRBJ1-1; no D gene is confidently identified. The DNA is TGTGCCAGCAGCCAAGCGGGGTTTATGAACACTGAAGCTTTCTTT. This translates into CASSQAGFMNTEAFF.